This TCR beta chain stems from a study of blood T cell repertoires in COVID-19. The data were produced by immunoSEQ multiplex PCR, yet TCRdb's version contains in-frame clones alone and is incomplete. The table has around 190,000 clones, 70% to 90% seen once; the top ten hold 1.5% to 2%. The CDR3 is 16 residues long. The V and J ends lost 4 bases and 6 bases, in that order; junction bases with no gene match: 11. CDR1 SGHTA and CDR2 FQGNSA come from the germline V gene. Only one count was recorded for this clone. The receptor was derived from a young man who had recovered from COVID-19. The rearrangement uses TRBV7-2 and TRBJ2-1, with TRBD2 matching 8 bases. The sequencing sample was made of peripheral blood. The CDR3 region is CASSYSRLAGTNEQFF. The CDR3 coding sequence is TGTGCCAGCAGCTACTCTCGGCTAGCGGGCACCAATGAGCAGTTCTTC.